The clone carrying this TCR beta chain was seen ten or more times. The sample belongs to a study of neurological immune-mediated disorders. Time point meaning: longitudinal time-point 3. TCRdb called the 5' RACE reads again in MiXCR, with one record for every CDR3 protein. The table has approximately 89,000 distinct CDR3 sequences, about 4.5% seen once; the top ten hold 5.7%. The V end was cut by 2 bases, the J end by 0 bases, with 9 bases between. Germline V gene data show CDR1 as MNHEY and CDR2 as SVGAGI. The CDR3 sequence is 15 residues long. The material sequenced was PBMCs. This TCR was recovered from a woman aged 60-70 years with multiple sclerosis. The chain employs TRBV6-5 and TRBJ2-3; D is unresolved. The CDR3 spells CASSYDLVSTDTQYF. The CDR3 DNA reads TGTGCCAGCAGTTACGACCTAGTTAGCACAGATACGCAGTATTTT.